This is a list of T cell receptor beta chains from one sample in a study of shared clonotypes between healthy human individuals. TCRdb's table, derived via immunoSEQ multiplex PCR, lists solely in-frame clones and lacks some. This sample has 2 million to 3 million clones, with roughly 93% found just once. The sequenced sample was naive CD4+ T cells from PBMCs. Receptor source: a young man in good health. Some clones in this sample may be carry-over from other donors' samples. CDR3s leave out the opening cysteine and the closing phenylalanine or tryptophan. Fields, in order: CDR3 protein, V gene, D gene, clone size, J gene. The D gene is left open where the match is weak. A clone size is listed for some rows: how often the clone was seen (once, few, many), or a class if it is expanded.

CDR3aa: ASNRPRTAISGNTIY
v_gene: TRBV19
d_gene: -
abundance: -
j_gene: TRBJ1-3

CDR3aa: ASSLTVHEQF
v_gene: TRBV7-2
d_gene: -
abundance: -
j_gene: TRBJ2-1

CDR3aa: ASSEEEGGRWYNEQF
v_gene: TRBV6-1
d_gene: -
abundance: -
j_gene: TRBJ2-1

CDR3aa: ASSLQRRGTYEQY
v_gene: TRBV11-2
d_gene: -
abundance: -
j_gene: TRBJ2-7

CDR3aa: ASSYSTQGGTEAF
v_gene: TRBV6-5
d_gene: -
abundance: -
j_gene: TRBJ1-1

CDR3aa: ASSPSNFKSLQETQY
v_gene: TRBV14
d_gene: -
abundance: -
j_gene: TRBJ2-5

CDR3aa: ASSRLDYSNTGELF
v_gene: TRBV4-1
d_gene: -
abundance: -
j_gene: TRBJ2-2

CDR3aa: SGRTFTEQF
v_gene: TRBV29-1
d_gene: -
abundance: -
j_gene: TRBJ2-1

CDR3aa: ASDPSGERGNTGELF
v_gene: TRBV10-1
d_gene: TRBD2
abundance: -
j_gene: TRBJ2-2

CDR3aa: ASSPPGQPIYEQY
v_gene: TRBV6-5
d_gene: TRBD1
abundance: -
j_gene: TRBJ2-7

CDR3aa: ASRSSGWGTDTQY
v_gene: TRBV5-1
d_gene: -
abundance: -
j_gene: TRBJ2-3

CDR3aa: ASSVQSSSNQPQH
v_gene: TRBV6-1
d_gene: -
abundance: once
j_gene: TRBJ1-5

CDR3aa: ASSEVAFYTEAF
v_gene: TRBV2
d_gene: -
abundance: -
j_gene: TRBJ1-1

CDR3aa: ASKIGGVNTEAF
v_gene: TRBV5-1
d_gene: -
abundance: -
j_gene: TRBJ1-1

CDR3aa: ASSLTGTRTGELF
v_gene: TRBV7-3
d_gene: -
abundance: -
j_gene: TRBJ2-2

CDR3aa: SVGDGGNQPQH
v_gene: TRBV29-1
d_gene: -
abundance: few
j_gene: TRBJ1-5

CDR3aa: ASSFGRTSYNEQF
v_gene: TRBV5-1
d_gene: TRBD2
abundance: -
j_gene: TRBJ2-1

CDR3aa: ASSDLPGGNEQF
v_gene: TRBV6-4
d_gene: -
abundance: -
j_gene: TRBJ2-1

CDR3aa: ASRAPGISGNTIY
v_gene: TRBV28
d_gene: -
abundance: -
j_gene: TRBJ1-3

CDR3aa: ASSFAGQGGYEQY
v_gene: TRBV28
d_gene: TRBD1
abundance: few
j_gene: TRBJ2-7

CDR3aa: ASSVRGFYEQY
v_gene: TRBV19
d_gene: -
abundance: -
j_gene: TRBJ2-7

CDR3aa: ASSIEGNYGYT
v_gene: TRBV19
d_gene: -
abundance: -
j_gene: TRBJ1-2

CDR3aa: ASSPLRTSGGYNEQF
v_gene: TRBV6-4
d_gene: TRBD2
abundance: -
j_gene: TRBJ2-1

CDR3aa: ASSFGSYEQY
v_gene: TRBV5-1
d_gene: -
abundance: -
j_gene: TRBJ2-7

CDR3aa: ASSLDTMSYEQY
v_gene: TRBV5-1
d_gene: -
abundance: -
j_gene: TRBJ2-7

CDR3aa: ASSQAGEAGTEAF
v_gene: TRBV5-8
d_gene: -
abundance: -
j_gene: TRBJ1-1

CDR3aa: SGGSGYEQY
v_gene: TRBV29-1
d_gene: -
abundance: -
j_gene: TRBJ2-7

CDR3aa: ASSLSPGTSGSWAKNIQY
v_gene: TRBV2
d_gene: TRBD2
abundance: -
j_gene: TRBJ2-4

CDR3aa: SVDVGLAGVTGELF
v_gene: TRBV29-1
d_gene: TRBD2
abundance: -
j_gene: TRBJ2-2

CDR3aa: ASSFYPDRAGANVLT
v_gene: TRBV5-1
d_gene: TRBD1
abundance: -
j_gene: TRBJ2-6

CDR3aa: ASSVTSAIRGNTIY
v_gene: TRBV28
d_gene: -
abundance: -
j_gene: TRBJ1-3

CDR3aa: ASSPGHYQETQY
v_gene: TRBV5-1
d_gene: -
abundance: -
j_gene: TRBJ2-5

CDR3aa: ASSLDRAQPQH
v_gene: TRBV5-4
d_gene: -
abundance: few
j_gene: TRBJ1-5

CDR3aa: ASHSPGLAGERQY
v_gene: TRBV6-5
d_gene: TRBD2
abundance: -
j_gene: TRBJ2-7

CDR3aa: AWSVTGTGTGD
v_gene: TRBV30
d_gene: TRBD1
abundance: -
j_gene: TRBJ2-7

CDR3aa: ASSPRDSPTEKLF
v_gene: TRBV28
d_gene: TRBD1
abundance: -
j_gene: TRBJ1-4

CDR3aa: ASDSTSEVVDTQY
v_gene: TRBV28
d_gene: TRBD2
abundance: -
j_gene: TRBJ2-3

CDR3aa: ATRGTLNEKLF
v_gene: TRBV15
d_gene: -
abundance: -
j_gene: TRBJ1-4

CDR3aa: ASSLGTSGRAMKTQY
v_gene: TRBV28
d_gene: TRBD2
abundance: once
j_gene: TRBJ2-5

CDR3aa: ASSFRLAGEAEQF
v_gene: TRBV5-1
d_gene: TRBD2
abundance: -
j_gene: TRBJ2-1

CDR3aa: ASSLAGAANYGYT
v_gene: TRBV5-8
d_gene: -
abundance: -
j_gene: TRBJ1-2

CDR3aa: ASSFRQGTTGWDQPQH
v_gene: TRBV19
d_gene: -
abundance: -
j_gene: TRBJ1-5

CDR3aa: ASSWLQGWNTEAF
v_gene: TRBV7-9
d_gene: -
abundance: -
j_gene: TRBJ1-1

CDR3aa: ASSRRGTSGANTGELF
v_gene: TRBV7-3
d_gene: TRBD2
abundance: -
j_gene: TRBJ2-2

CDR3aa: ASSQSQGSSYEQY
v_gene: TRBV4-1
d_gene: -
abundance: -
j_gene: TRBJ2-7

CDR3aa: ASSFRGVNTEAF
v_gene: TRBV27
d_gene: TRBD1
abundance: once
j_gene: TRBJ1-1

CDR3aa: ASSVGQGSQPQH
v_gene: TRBV9
d_gene: -
abundance: -
j_gene: TRBJ1-5

CDR3aa: ASSQVPGDEKLF
v_gene: TRBV14
d_gene: -
abundance: -
j_gene: TRBJ1-4

CDR3aa: ASSPLKGVGEQQY
v_gene: TRBV18
d_gene: -
abundance: -
j_gene: TRBJ2-7

CDR3aa: ASSSTGGSYGYT
v_gene: TRBV6-5
d_gene: -
abundance: -
j_gene: TRBJ1-2

CDR3aa: ASSRDSNSYNEQF
v_gene: TRBV5-1
d_gene: -
abundance: once
j_gene: TRBJ2-1

CDR3aa: ASSLGSGVETQY
v_gene: TRBV7-9
d_gene: -
abundance: -
j_gene: TRBJ2-5

CDR3aa: ASSEQGESTDTQY
v_gene: TRBV2
d_gene: TRBD1
abundance: once
j_gene: TRBJ2-3

CDR3aa: SERGETDTQY
v_gene: TRBV29-1
d_gene: -
abundance: -
j_gene: TRBJ2-3